These 24 T cell receptor beta chains share one sample of origin, sequenced in a study of T-cell reconstitution after alpha-beta-depleted transplantation in children (dated by TCRdb to 2015 to 2016). The library was obtained by PCR. The sample was run on an Illumina HiSeq 2500. TCR libraries were prepared with molecular barcoding, using unique molecular identifiers to normalize TCRbeta repertoire quantification. The public sequencing data were trimmed at Q25 with fastp and processed into clonotypes with MiXCR by TCRdb, which kept only in-frame beta chains. Records with the same CDR3 protein are collapsed into one entry carrying the most frequent genes and DNA. A total of approximately 300,000 distinct CDR3 sequences appear in this sample, roughly a tenth of them only once. The ten largest account for 7.5% of the sample. Sample treatment or condition, as interpreted from the label and publication: allogeneic hematopoietic cell transplantation with graft depleted of TCRalphabeta T cells and CD19 B cells.

This specimen consisted of PBMCs, obtained before TCRalphabeta/CD19-depleted stem cell transplant. All receptors come from a boy less than two years old with acute myeloid leukemia, due to receive a stem cell transplant.

This clonotype was seen many times. The rearrangement joins TRBV7-3 to TRBJ2-3; D uncertain. The germline V gene has CDR1 SGHTA and CDR2 FQGTGA. The CDR3 has 13 amino acids. With 3 bases removed from V and 5 bases from J, the gap between germline ends came to 9 bases. DNA for the CDR3: TGTGCCAGCAGCTTTACTGGGTTAGATACGCAGTATTTT. It yields the protein CASSFTGLDTQYF.

This clonotype has ten or more counts. The gene calls are TRBV9 and TRBJ1-2; D gene uncertain. Deletions cut 0 bases from V and 2 bases from J, with 5 bases between. Germline V gives CDR1 SGDLS, CDR2 YYNGEE. The CDR3 length is 13 residues. CDR3 region: CASSVGENYGYTF. As DNA, the CDR3 is TGTGCCAGCAGCGTAGGTGAGAACTATGGCTACACCTTC. The variable domain in full, completed from reference TRBV9 and TRBJ1-2, reads DSGVTQTPKHLITATGQRVTLRCSPRSGDLSVYWYQQSLDQGLQFLIQYYNGEERAKGNILERFSAQQFPDLHSELNLSSLELGDSALYFCASSVGENYGYTFGSGTRLTVV.

This clonotype was observed many times. This chain links TRBV24-1 with TRBJ2-1; TRBD2 aligns across 10 bases. With 3 bases clipped from V and 9 bases from J, the junction kept 10 bases outside the gene matches. Germline V gene lookup returns CDR1 KGHDR and CDR2 SFDVKD. This CDR3 spans 16 amino acids. The CDR3 nucleotides are TGTGCCACCAGTGATCAACAAGCGGGGGGGCCGGGTGAGCAGTTCTTC. It codes for CATSDQQAGGPGEQFF.

Comments on this clonotype: A much larger clone is a single base away; this may be a read error. J is TRBJ1-5 and V is TRBV29-1; the D gene is possibly TRBD1 (5 bases). Germline values: CDR1 SQVTM, CDR2 ANQGSEA. V dropped 4 bases and J dropped 3 bases, with 13 bases sitting between them. The CDR3 length is 14 residues. This CDR3 reads CSVGGLTDNQPQHF. CDR3 coding DNA: TGCAGCGTTGGGGGACTCACTGACAATCAGCCCCAGCATTTT.

At least ten counts were recorded for this clonotype. The V gene is TRBV7-2, the J gene TRBJ2-7, with D unclear. CDR3 length: 15 residues. CDR1 is SGHTA and CDR2 is FQGNSA in the germline V gene. V dropped 5 bases and J dropped 1 base, with 15 bases sitting between them. CDR3 nucleotides: TGTGCCAGCAGCCTACAGCGAGACCCATCCTACGAGCAGTACTTC. Its protein product is CASSLQRDPSYEQYF.

The gene calls are TRBV7-6 and TRBJ2-7, with D unclear. V lost 1 base, J lost 3 bases, and 10 bases lay in between. CDR1 is SGHVS and CDR2 is FNYEAQ in the germline V gene. The length of the CDR3 is 14 residues. The CDR3 nucleotides are TGTGCCAGCAGCTTAGGGCGGCGTAGCTACGAGCAGTACTTC. Its translation: CASSLGRRSYEQYF.

This clonotype was seen repeatedly, ten times or more. V usage is TRBV27 and J usage is TRBJ2-7, with 11 bases lining up with TRBD2. V gave up 4 bases and J gave up 3 bases; unmatched junction bases: 5. CDR3 length: 15 amino acids. Germline assignment: CDR1 MNHEY and CDR2 SMNVEV (reference sequence). The CDR3 protein is CASSSLGLADYEQYF. CDR3 bases: TGTGCCAGCAGTTCCCTGGGACTAGCGGACTACGAGCAGTACTTC.

V and J are TRBV15 and TRBJ2-5; D possibly corresponds to TRBD2 (6 bases). The CDR3 covers 15 residues. The V end was cut by 4 bases, the J end by 1 base, with 13 bases between. Germline V gene lookup returns CDR1 LNHNV and CDR2 YYDKDF (reference sequence). CDR3 sequence: CATSKRRDRQETQYF. In DNA form, the CDR3 reads TGTGCCACCAGCAAGAGGCGGGACCGCCAAGAGACCCAGTACTTC.

This clonotype was counted many times. This chain links TRBV5-1 with TRBJ1-5; 11 bases are shared with TRBD1. CDR3 length: 14 residues. Losses at the gene ends were 3 bases for V and 5 bases for J; bases not matched to a gene: 1. Germline values: CDR1 SGHRS, CDR2 YFSETQ. For the CDR3, the DNA is TGCGCCAGCAGCTGGGGACAGGGGGATCAGCCCCAGCATTTT. It yields the protein CASSWGQGDQPQHF.

This clonotype was detected a few times. The rearrangement joins TRBV18 to TRBJ1-1, with 11 nucleotides matching TRBD1. The CDR3 spans 14 residues. CDR1 and CDR2 (germline): KGHSH, LQKENI. J was trimmed by 6 bases and V by 3 bases; bases with no gene match: 3. CDR3 bases: TGTGCCAGCTCACCCGGGACAGGGGGTTCTGAAGCTTTCTTT. It translates to CASSPGTGGSEAFF.

The table lists this clonotype with a count of one. This chain links TRBV28 with TRBJ1-5; no reliable D call. V lost 7 bases and J lost 6, with 13 bases in between. Germline V lookup: CDR1 MDHEN, CDR2 SYDVKM. CDR3 length equals 13 residues. The CDR3 sequence is CASTAPRLQPQHF. In DNA form, the CDR3 reads TGTGCCAGCACCGCCCCCCGACTTCAGCCCCAGCATTTT. Supplemented by reference TRBV28 and TRBJ1-5, the full variable domain reads DVKVTQSSRYLVKRTGEKVFLECVQDMDHENMFWYRQDPGLGLRLIYFSYDVKMKEKGDIPEGYSVSREKKERFSLILESASTNQTSMYLCASTAPRLQPQHFGDGTRLSIL.

In its sample, this clonotype was seen a few times. The V call is TRBV20-1, the J call TRBJ1-6; D is unclear. This CDR3 has 10 amino acids. The V end was cut by 2 bases, the J end by 7 bases, with 0 bases between. Germline loops: CDR1 DFQATT, CDR2 SNEGSKA (reference sequence). CDR3 coding DNA: TGCAGTGCTAGAAATTCACCCCTCCACTTT. Translating it yields CSARNSPLHF.

This clonotype has ten or more counts. The V gene is TRBV7-9, the J gene TRBJ2-1, with 10 bases identical to TRBD1. Germline V lookup: CDR1 SEHNR, CDR2 FQNEAQ (reference sequence). The CDR3 is made up of 14 amino acids. V shed 8 bases and J 8 bases; nucleotides not matched to a gene: 9. Here the CDR3 reads CASSPSTGGDEQFF. CDR3 sequence (DNA): TGTGCCAGCTCCCCTTCGACAGGGGGCGATGAGCAGTTCTTC.

This clonotype has a count of ten or more. The chain joins TRBV28 to TRBJ2-7; a weak D match, TRBD1 (6 bases). Trimming left V 7 bases short and J 6 bases short, with 16 bases between. CDR1 and CDR2 (germline): MDHEN, SYDVKM. The CDR3 sequence is 13 residues long. Written as DNA, the CDR3 is TGTGCCAGCACCATTGTTGGGGGCGGCGAGCAGTACTTC. Residues: CASTIVGGGEQYF. The variable domain in full, completed from reference TRBV28 and TRBJ2-7, reads DVKVTQSSRYLVKRTGEKVFLECVQDMDHENMFWYRQDPGLGLRLIYFSYDVKMKEKGDIPEGYSVSREKKERFSLILESASTNQTSMYLCASTIVGGGEQYFGPGTRLTVT.

This clonotype was picked up many times. The V gene is TRBV3-1, the J gene TRBJ2-2, with D perhaps assigned TRBD1 or TRBD2 (5 bases each). With 7 bases removed from V and 4 bases from J, the gap between germline ends came to 16 bases. This CDR3 has 15 residues. Germline lookup yields CDR1 LGHDT and CDR2 YNNKEL (reference sequence). The CDR3 protein is CASTLSGTSTGELFF. The CDR3 DNA reads as TGTGCCAGCACCCTTTCCGGGACCAGCACCGGGGAGCTGTTTTTT.

This clonotype was found many times. This chain connects TRBV29-1 to TRBJ2-1; maybe TRBD2 (6 bases). CDR1 is SQVTM, CDR2 ANQGSEA, per germline. This CDR3 spans 15 amino acids. V dropped 1 base and J dropped 4 bases, with 14 bases sitting between them. Written as DNA, the CDR3 is TGCAGCGTTGAAGGCGGCGGGATTCGGTACAATGAGCAGTTCTTC. Protein sequence: CSVEGGGIRYNEQFF.

In this sample, this clonotype turned up many times. CDR3 sequence: CASSQDRGGDLQETQYF. CDR3 DNA sequence: TGCGCCAGCAGCCAAGATCGTGGGGGGGATCTACAAGAGACCCAGTACTTC. The V call is TRBV4-3, the J call TRBJ2-5, with 7 bases lining up with TRBD2. Germline-derived CDR1 and CDR2 are LGHNA and YSLEER. The CDR3 totals 17 residues. J gave up 2 bases and V 0 bases, and 9 bases lay outside the gene matches.

The CDR3 is CASSLYGTANTGELFF. CDR3 DNA: TGTGCCAGCAGCTTATACGGGACGGCGAACACCGGGGAGCTGTTTTTT. The chain uses TRBV7-3 and TRBJ2-2; D assignment may be TRBD1 or TRBD2 (5 bases each). V shed 2 bases and J shed 0 bases, with 10 bases lying between them. The CDR3 length is 16 residues. Per the germline V gene, CDR1 is SGHTA and CDR2 is FQGTGA.

At least ten counts were recorded for this clonotype. The genes are TRBV6-2 or TRBV6-3 and TRBJ2-2; 10 bases line up with TRBD1. V trimming: 9 bases; J trimming: 6 bases; junction bases outside the gene matches: 10. The CDR3 is made up of 15 amino acids. Germline CDR1 is MNHEY and CDR2 is SVGEGT. Here the CDR3 DNA reads TGTGCCAGTCTTCGAGCGGGACAGGGGTCCGGGGAGCTGTTTTTT. This gives the protein CASLRAGQGSGELFF.

This clonotype came up many times. This sequence joins TRBV7-9 and TRBJ1-2; 8 positions match TRBD1. The length of the CDR3 is 14 residues. CDR1 and CDR2 from the germline V gene are SEHNR and FQNEAQ (reference sequence). Trimming cost V 5 bases and J 4 bases; bases outside gene matches: 6. CDR3 nucleotide sequence: TGTGCCAGCAGCCCTGACAGGGGAGGCTATGGCTACACCTTC. Its translation is CASSPDRGGYGYTF.

To note about this clonotype: Given a much more abundant clone one base away, this may be a read error. A read error is likely, as this CDR3 ends without the conserved phenylalanine or tryptophan. The chain recombines TRBV5-1 with TRBJ2-6, with TRBD2 matching 7 bases. CDR1 SGHRS and CDR2 YFSETQ come from the germline V gene. The CDR3 runs to 21 residues. The V segment lost 0 bases and the J segment 0 bases; nucleotides outside the gene matches: 15. CDR3 nucleotides: TGCGCCAGCAGCTTGGCAGTCCTAGCGGACATAGCCCCCTCTGGGGCCAACGTCCTGACTATC. It specifies CASSLAVLADIAPSGANVLTI.

This clonotype has at least ten counts. This rearrangement joins TRBV20-1 to TRBJ1-1; weak D call: TRBD1 (6 bases). Germline V gene sequence: CDR1 DFQATT, CDR2 SNEGSKA (reference sequence). There are 12 residues in the CDR3. Trimming left V 6 bases short and J 9 bases short, with 17 bases between. The CDR3 nucleotides read TGCAGTGCCCCGGCAGGGGTTTACCAAGCTTTCTTT. Its translation is CSAPAGVYQAFF.

This clonotype has a count of ten or more. The junction departs from germline at one end; a sequencing error may be responsible. The chain carries TRBV5-1 and TRBJ1-4; 8 bases fit TRBD1. Germline-derived CDR1 and CDR2 are SGHRS and YFSETQ. The CDR3 consists of 14 residues. CDR3 loop: CASSLRQGSEKLFF. The CDR3 nucleotides read TGTGCCAGCAGCCTTAGACAGGGGAGTGAAAAACTGTTTTTT. Full variable domain (missing parts from reference TRBV5-1 and TRBJ1-4): KAGVTQTPRYLIKTRGQQVTLSCSPISGHRSVSWYQQTPGQGLQFLFEYFSETQRNKGNFPGRFSGRQFSNSRSEMNVSTLELGDSALYLCASSLRQGSEKLFFGSGTQLSVL.

This chain links TRBV18 with TRBJ2-5; either TRBD1 or TRBD2 may supply D (6 bases each). V was trimmed by 0 bases and J by 4 bases, leaving 12 bases between them. Germline CDR1 reads KGHSH; CDR2 reads LQKENI. This CDR3 region has 15 residues. CDR3 in DNA: TGTGCCAGCTCACCACCCGGGGGCCTAGGAGAGACCCAGTACTTC. It is translated as CASSPPGGLGETQYF.